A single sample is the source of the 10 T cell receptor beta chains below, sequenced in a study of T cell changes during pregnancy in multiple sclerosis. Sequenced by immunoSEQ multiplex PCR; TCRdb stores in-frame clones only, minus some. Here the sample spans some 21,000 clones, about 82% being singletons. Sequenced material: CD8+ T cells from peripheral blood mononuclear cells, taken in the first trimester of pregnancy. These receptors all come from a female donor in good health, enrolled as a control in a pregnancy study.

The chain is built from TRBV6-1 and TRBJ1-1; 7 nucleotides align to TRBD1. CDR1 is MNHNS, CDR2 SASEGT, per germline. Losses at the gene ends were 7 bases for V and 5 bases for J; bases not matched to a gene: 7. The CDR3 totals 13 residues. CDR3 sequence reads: CASTSTGLTEAFF. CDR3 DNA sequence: TGTGCCAGCACTTCGACAGGGTTAACTGAAGCTTTCTTT.

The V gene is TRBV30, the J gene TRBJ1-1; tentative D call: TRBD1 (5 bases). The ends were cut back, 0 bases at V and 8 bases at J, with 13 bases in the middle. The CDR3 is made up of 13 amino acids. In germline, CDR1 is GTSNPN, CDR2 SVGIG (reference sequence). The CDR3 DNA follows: TGTGCCTGGAGTGTACCGGGACTACGGGAAGCTTTCTTT. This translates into CAWSVPGLREAFF.

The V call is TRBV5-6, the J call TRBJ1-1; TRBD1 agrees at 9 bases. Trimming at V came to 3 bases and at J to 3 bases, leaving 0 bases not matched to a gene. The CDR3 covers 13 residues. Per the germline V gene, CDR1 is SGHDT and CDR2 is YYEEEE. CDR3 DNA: TGTGCCAGCAGCTGGGACAGGGACACTGAAGCTTTCTTT. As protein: CASSWDRDTEAFF. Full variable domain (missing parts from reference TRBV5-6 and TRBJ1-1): DAGVTQSPTHLIKTRGQQVTLRCSPKSGHDTVSWYQQALGQGPQFIFQYYEEEERQRGNFPDRFSGHQFPNYSSELNVNALLLGDSALYLCASSWDRDTEAFFGQGTRLTVV.

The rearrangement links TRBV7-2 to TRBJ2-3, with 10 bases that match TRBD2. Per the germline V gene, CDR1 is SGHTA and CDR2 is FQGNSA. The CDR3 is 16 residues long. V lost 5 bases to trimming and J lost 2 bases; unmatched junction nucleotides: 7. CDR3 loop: CASSKKAGGYTDTQYF. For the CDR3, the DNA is TGTGCCAGCAGCAAAAAAGCGGGGGGGTACACAGATACGCAGTATTTT.

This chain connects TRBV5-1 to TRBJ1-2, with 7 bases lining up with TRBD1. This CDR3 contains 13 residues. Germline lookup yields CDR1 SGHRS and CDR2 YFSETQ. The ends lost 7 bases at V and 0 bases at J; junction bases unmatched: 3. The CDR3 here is CASGQEPNYGYTF. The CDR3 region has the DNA TGCGCCAGCGGACAGGAGCCTAACTATGGCTACACCTTC.

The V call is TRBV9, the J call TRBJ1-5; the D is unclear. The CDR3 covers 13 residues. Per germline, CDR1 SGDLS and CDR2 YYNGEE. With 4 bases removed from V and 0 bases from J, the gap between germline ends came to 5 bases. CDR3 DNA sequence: TGTGCCAGCAGCCCGGGTAGCAATCAGCCCCAGCATTTT. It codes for CASSPGSNQPQHF. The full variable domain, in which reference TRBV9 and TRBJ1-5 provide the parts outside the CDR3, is DSGVTQTPKHLITATGQRVTLRCSPRSGDLSVYWYQQSLDQGLQFLIQYYNGEERAKGNILERFSAQQFPDLHSELNLSSLELGDSALYFCASSPGSNQPQHFGDGTRLSIL.

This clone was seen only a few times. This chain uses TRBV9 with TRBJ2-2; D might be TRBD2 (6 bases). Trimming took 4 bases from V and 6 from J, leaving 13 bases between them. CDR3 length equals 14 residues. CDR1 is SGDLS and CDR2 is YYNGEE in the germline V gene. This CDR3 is CASSPLEGPGELFF. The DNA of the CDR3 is TGTGCCAGCAGCCCCCTGGAGGGGCCCGGGGAGCTGTTTTTT. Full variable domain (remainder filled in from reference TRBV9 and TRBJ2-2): DSGVTQTPKHLITATGQRVTLRCSPRSGDLSVYWYQQSLDQGLQFLIQYYNGEERAKGNILERFSAQQFPDLHSELNLSSLELGDSALYFCASSPLEGPGELFFGEGSRLTVL.

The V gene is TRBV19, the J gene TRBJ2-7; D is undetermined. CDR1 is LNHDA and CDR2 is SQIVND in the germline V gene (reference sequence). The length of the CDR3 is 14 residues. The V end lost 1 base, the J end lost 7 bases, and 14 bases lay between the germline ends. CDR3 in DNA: TGTGCCAGTAGTATAGGGGCTGGCCCTTGGGAGCAGTACTTC. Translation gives CASSIGAGPWEQYF.

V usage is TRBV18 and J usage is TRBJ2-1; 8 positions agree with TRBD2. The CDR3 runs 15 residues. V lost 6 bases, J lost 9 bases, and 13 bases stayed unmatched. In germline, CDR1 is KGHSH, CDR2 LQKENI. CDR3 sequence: CASSRTGTRGLEQFF. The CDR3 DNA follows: TGTGCCAGCTCTCGGACCGGGACTAGAGGTCTTGAGCAGTTCTTC.

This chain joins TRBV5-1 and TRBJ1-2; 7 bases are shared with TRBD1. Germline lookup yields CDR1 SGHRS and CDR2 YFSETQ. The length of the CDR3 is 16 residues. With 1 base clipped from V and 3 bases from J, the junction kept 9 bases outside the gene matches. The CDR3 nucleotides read TGCGCCAGCAGCTTGTATTCATCCGGGACAGACTATGGCTACACCTTC. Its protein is CASSLYSSGTDYGYTF.